The present T cell receptor (beta chain) was sequenced within a study of T cells after yellow fever vaccination. Broader study findings: Clonotypes appearing in both CD4 and CD8 compartments existed, and their share was small. One caveat is that FACS-sorted repertoires could contain abundant clonotypes contaminating from the bulk population. Subsequent booster samples again held most clones from primary vaccination (around 96% CD4, roughly 91% CD8).

V was shortened by 6 bases and J by 3 bases, with 20 bases between the two germline ends. Germline CDR1 and CDR2: LNHDA and SQIVND (reference sequence). This CDR3 has 16 residues. Synthesis of TCR cDNA relied on 5'RACE template switching, which attached a universal primer site and UMIs. Via MiXCR, TCRdb re-called the 5' RACE reads, giving one row per CDR3 protein. The repertoire holds roughly 330,000 distinct CDR3 sequences, with around 3.9% as singletons. This clonotype occurred many times. The antigen is undetermined. This specimen was PBMCs, taken 5 days after the yellow fever booster vaccination. This sequence originates from a man aged 18 to 30 who received the YFV17D yellow fever vaccine. V is TRBV19 and J is TRBJ1-2; weak D call: TRBD1 (5 bases). The CDR3 sequence is CASSLPGAGPYYGYTF. For the CDR3, the DNA is TGTGCCAGTAGCCTCCCCGGGGCAGGGCCGTACTATGGCTACACCTTC.